The entry that follows covers one T cell receptor beta chain sequence. Its antigen remains unidentified. The data belong to a study of STAT5B mutations in CD4+ large granular lymphocyte leukemia. Whole-study results and caveats: No patients shared main leukemic clonotypes, though less than 30% appeared at low frequency elsewhere. Higher CD4+ than CD8+ T-LGLL clonality might reflect small sample size. Without putative leukemic clones, patient CD4-sorted repertoires remained more clonal than healthy CD4+ repertoires.

Germline CDR1 is LNHNV and CDR2 is YYDKDF (reference sequence). The CDR3 is made up of 20 amino acids. The trim removed 1 base at V and 0 bases at J, leaving 12 bases unmatched. Under the authors' procedure: The detection floor for productive clonotype frequency was 2.59 x 10-5. TCRdb keeps only in-frame clones here, not all; method: immunoSEQ multiplex PCR. V and J calls and clone size are copied from that table; D and trimming were computed from the DNA. The sample lists about 40,000 clones, approximately 84% occurring once. The genes are TRBV15 and TRBJ1-6, with TRBD1 identical over 7 bases. The source of this sequence is a human donor in good health. Sequenced sample: CD4+ T cells from blood buffy coats. CDR3 loop: CATSRVYERQGSSYNSPLHF. DNA for the CDR3: TGTGCCACCAGCAGAGTTTATGAAAGACAGGGAAGCTCCTATAATTCACCCCTCCACTTT.